The sample holds many counts of the clone carrying this TCR beta chain. Its antigen is not identified. The CDR3 totals 13 residues. From germline, CDR1 is MDHEN and CDR2 SYDVKM. Trimming took off 6 bases at V and 8 bases at J, with 11 bases between the two ends. This record belongs to a study of T-cell reconstitution after alpha-beta-depleted transplantation in children. It was with unique molecular identifiers that the TCRbeta library was prepared. TCRdb reprocessed the PCR reads with MiXCR, giving one entry per CDR3 protein. Of 40,000 to 55,000 distinct CDR3 sequences listed, about 9% were seen once; the top ten hold 27%. Broader study findings: The origin of high day-60 TCRbeta diversity in some patients lay in surviving recipient T cells and thymic progenitors. Several hundred expanded graft clones reportedly gave rise to the alpha-beta T cells present about two months after transplant. Counts and diversity of T cells one year after transplant came mostly from newly produced T cells.

Sequences were derived from PBMCs, mostly from graft donor cells, sampled 60 days after TCRalphabeta/CD19-depleted stem cell transplant. The source is a male patient aged 2-9 years who had a stem cell transplant for chronic granulomatous disease, so the T cells may come from the graft donor. This chain links TRBV28 with TRBJ1-6, with unresolved D. The CDR3 nucleotides read TGTGCCAGCAGGCTGGACGGCCATTCACCCCTCCACTTT. Protein: CASRLDGHSPLHF.